The 29 T cell receptor beta chains below were found in one sample sequenced in a study of blood T cells in healthy people across ages. Primed by a sample-barcoded 5' primer and a J-beta primer mix, a second PCR proceeded for about 7 to 11 cycles. TCRdb re-analysed the 5' RACE reads in MiXCR, keeping a single row per CDR3 protein. The sample includes approximately 690,000 distinct CDR3 sequences, around 43% seen only once; the top ten take 25% to 35%. Source material: blood. The receptors shown here come from a man older than 75 in good health.

This clonotype came up a few times. J is TRBJ2-2 and V is TRBV5-1; D may be TRBD1 (6 bases). Germline CDR1 reads SGHRS; CDR2 reads YFSETQ. The CDR3 runs 14 residues. Trimming shortened V by 0 bases and J by 6 bases, and 9 bases separated the two germline ends. CDR3 sequence: CASSLDGGPGELFF. The CDR3 DNA follows: TGCGCCAGCAGCTTGGATGGGGGCCCCGGGGAGCTGTTTTTT. Using reference TRBV5-1 and TRBJ2-2 for the parts outside the CDR3, the full variable domain is KAGVTQTPRYLIKTRGQQVTLSCSPISGHRSVSWYQQTPGQGLQFLFEYFSETQRNKGNFPGRFSGRQFSNSRSEMNVSTLELGDSALYLCASSLDGGPGELFFGEGSRLTVL.

The V call is TRBV12-3 or TRBV12-4, the J call TRBJ1-3; 7 nucleotides align to TRBD1. After removal of 7 bases from V and 4 bases from J, the junction contained 7 bases not matched to a gene. The CDR3 is made up of 14 amino acids. The CDR3 nucleotides are TGTGCCAGCATCCCCGACAGGGACGGAAACACCATATATTTT. Translation: CASIPDRDGNTIYF.

As concerns this clonotype: A much larger clone differs by one base, so this may be a read error. The chain joins TRBV5-1 to TRBJ2-5; perhaps TRBD1 as D (6 bases). V shed 5 bases and J shed 11 bases, with 25 bases lying between them. The V gene's germline CDR1 is SGHRS and CDR2 YFSETQ. The CDR3 has 15 amino acids. The CDR3 spells CASRRETGSTYGQYF. CDR3 coding DNA: TGCGCCAGCAGGAGAGAGACAGGAAGTACCTACGGGCAGTACTTC. Variable domain in full (rest from reference TRBV5-1 and TRBJ2-5): KAGVTQTPRYLIKTRGQQVTLSCSPISGHRSVSWYQQTPGQGLQFLFEYFSETQRNKGNFPGRFSGRQFSNSRSEMNVSTLELGDSALYLCASRRETGSTYGQYFGPGTRLLVL.

This clonotype turned up a few times. This chain joins TRBV9 and TRBJ2-7, with TRBD1 identical over 9 bases. With the DNA end fitting TRBJ2-5 better, the J assignment may be wrong. Germline assignment: CDR1 SGDLS and CDR2 YYNGEE. This CDR3 has 15 amino acids. CDR3 DNA: TGTGCCAGCAGCCCGGCGGGACAGGGTTACGAGACCCAGTACTTC. It encodes CASSPAGQGYETQYF.

This chain connects TRBV5-1 to TRBJ2-7, with 10 bases identical to TRBD2. This CDR3 contains 13 residues. In germline, CDR1 is SGHRS, CDR2 YFSETQ. V lost 0 bases and J lost 6; bases outside the gene matches: 0. For the CDR3, the DNA is TGCGCCAGCAGCTTGGAGCGGGGGGGCGAGCAGTACTTC. Translating it yields CASSLERGGEQYF.

This sequence joins TRBV29-1 and TRBJ1-2, with 7 bases that match TRBD1. This CDR3 comprises 15 residues. Germline V gives CDR1 SQVTM, CDR2 ANQGSEA. Unmatched junction bases numbered 12, after V lost 4 bases and J lost 4 bases. The CDR3 DNA reads TGCAGCGTTGGACAGGGAGGCGGCTCGATCTATGGCTACACCTTC. Its translation: CSVGQGGGSIYGYTF.

The genes are TRBV6-2 or TRBV6-3 and TRBJ1-1; 7 positions match TRBD1. Trimming cost V 6 bases and J 8 bases; bases outside gene matches: 3. In germline, CDR1 is MNHEY, CDR2 SVGEGT. This CDR3 comprises 11 residues. The DNA of the CDR3 is TGTGCCAGCAGCCAACAGGGGGAAGCTTTCTTT. This codes for CASSQQGEAFF.

This chain joins TRBV10-1 and TRBJ2-3, with a weak D call TRBD2 (5 bases). V was cut by 4 bases and J by 0 bases, with 11 bases left in between. Germline V gene lookup returns CDR1 WNHNN and CDR2 SYGVQD (reference sequence). This CDR3 is 15 amino acids long. The CDR3 here is CASSGGLASTDTQYF. In nucleotides, the CDR3 is TGCGCCAGCAGTGGAGGGCTGGCTAGCACAGATACGCAGTATTTT.

This clonotype was seen only a few times. The chain is built from TRBV7-9 and TRBJ1-1; tentative D call: TRBD1 (5 bases). Trimming removed 7 bases at V and 1 base at J, with 10 bases between. Germline V CDR1 and CDR2: SEHNR, FQNEAQ (reference sequence). The CDR3 totals 13 residues. CDR3 amino acids: CASKDQGNTEAFF. Here the CDR3 DNA reads TGTGCCAGCAAGGATCAGGGGAACACTGAAGCTTTCTTT. Full variable domain (outside the CDR3, taken from reference TRBV7-9 and TRBJ1-1): DTGVSQNPRHKITKRGQNVTFRCDPISEHNRLYWYRQTLGQGPEFLTYFQNEAQLEKSRLLSDRFSAERPKGSFSTLEIQRTEQGDSAMYLCASKDQGNTEAFFGQGTRLTVV.

The chain uses TRBV24-1 and TRBJ2-5, with a weak D call TRBD2 (6 bases). V lost 0 bases and J 1 base, leaving 11 bases between the germline ends. The CDR3 spans 16 residues. The germline V gene encodes CDR1 KGHDR and CDR2 SFDVKD. This CDR3 is CATSDLRFGGQETQYF. In nucleotides, the CDR3 is TGTGCCACCAGTGATTTGAGGTTCGGGGGCCAAGAGACCCAGTACTTC.

In this sample, this clonotype turned up a few times. The rearrangement uses TRBV29-1 and TRBJ1-2; no reliable D call. CDR1 is SQVTM and CDR2 is ANQGSEA in the germline V gene. The CDR3 extends over 13 amino acids. V shed 4 bases and J shed 8 bases, with 17 bases lying between them. CDR3 sequence (DNA): TGCAGCGTTGGATCTGGTACTTTTGACGGCTACACCTTC. It codes for CSVGSGTFDGYTF.

CDR3 in amino acids: CASSQDGVQGAGEQYF. The CDR3 DNA reads TGTGCCAGCAGCCAAGATGGGGTCCAGGGGGCAGGCGAGCAGTACTTC. The genes are TRBV3-1 and TRBJ2-7; 8 bases align to TRBD1. The junction had 10 bases not matched to a gene; V was cut back by 0 bases and J by 6 bases. The germline gives CDR1 LGHDT, CDR2 YNNKEL (reference sequence). The CDR3 contains 16 residues.

The genes are TRBV7-6 and TRBJ2-5; D possibly corresponds to TRBD1 (6 bases). The tail of the sequence fits TRBJ2-7 better, so the J call may be wrong. This CDR3 is built from 16 residues. The germline V gene encodes CDR1 SGHVS and CDR2 FNYEAQ. CDR3 bases: TGTGCCAGCAGCCCGTCCTCCGGGACACGGACCTACGAGCAGTACTTC. As protein: CASSPSSGTRTYEQYF.

The CDR3 DNA follows: TGCAGCGTTCAGATGGGGGGGGCGGTTGGCTACACCTTC. Amino acid sequence: CSVQMGGAVGYTF. The chain links TRBV29-1 to TRBJ1-2, with a tentative D call TRBD1 (6 bases). Germline CDR1 reads SQVTM; CDR2 reads ANQGSEA. The CDR3 covers 13 residues. V shed 5 bases and J shed 7 bases, with 17 bases lying between them.

This clonotype was counted only a few times. This chain connects TRBV7-2 to TRBJ2-1; 16 nucleotides match TRBD2. The CDR3 runs 16 residues. J gave up 9 bases and V 5 bases, and 7 bases lay outside the gene matches. The germline gives CDR1 SGHTA, CDR2 FQGNSA. Here the CDR3 reads CASSPRGLAGGAEQFF. For the CDR3, the DNA is TGTGCCAGCAGCCCTCGGGGACTAGCGGGAGGGGCTGAGCAGTTCTTC.

The chain couples TRBV4-1 to TRBJ2-5; 10 nucleotides align to TRBD2. The CDR3 consists of 17 residues. The V gene's germline CDR1 is MGHRA and CDR2 YSYEKL. The V segment lost 0 bases and the J segment 11 bases; nucleotides outside the gene matches: 15. The CDR3 nucleotides are TGCGCCAGCAGCCAAGATCCTCGAGCGGGGGGGCACAATGAGCAGTACTTC. It codes for CASSQDPRAGGHNEQYF.

This chain connects TRBV24-1 to TRBJ1-2; possible D gene TRBD1, 5 bases. The CDR3 loop spans 17 amino acids. CDR1 KGHDR and CDR2 SFDVKD come from the germline V gene. Trimming left V 2 bases short and J 3 bases short, with 18 bases between. The CDR3 is CATSDSSFKGPYYGYTF. The CDR3, as DNA: TGTGCCACCAGTGATTCCTCTTTCAAGGGGCCTTACTATGGCTACACCTTC.

The J gene is TRBJ2-5, the V gene TRBV5-1; 9 nucleotides line up with TRBD1. CDR3 size: 15 residues. Germline CDR1 SGHRS, CDR2 YFSETQ. V shed 5 bases and J 1 base; nucleotides not matched to a gene: 6. The CDR3 spells CASRPGTGSQETQYF. CDR3 in DNA: TGCGCCAGCAGACCCGGGACAGGGTCCCAAGAGACCCAGTACTTC.

The rearrangement links TRBV20-1 to TRBJ2-5; 8 bases line up with TRBD1. CDR1 is DFQATT, CDR2 SNEGSKA, per germline (reference sequence). The CDR3 consists of 14 residues. Losses at the gene ends were 1 base for V and 5 bases for J; bases not matched to a gene: 6. As DNA, the CDR3 is TGCAGTGCTAGAGCGACAGGGGCTGGGGAGACCCAGTACTTC. Encoded protein: CSARATGAGETQYF.

The V and J genes are TRBV6-5 and TRBJ2-1; D is possibly TRBD1 (7 bases). Trimming cost V 6 bases and J 2 bases, with 17 bases left between them. Per germline, CDR1 MNHEY and CDR2 SVGAGI. The CDR3 loop spans 16 amino acids. The CDR3 sequence is CASSRGTAGPYNEQFF. The CDR3 nucleotides read TGTGCCAGCAGCCGCGGGACAGCCGGCCCCTACAATGAGCAGTTCTTC.

Comment on this clonotype: A much larger clone differs by one base, so this may be a read error. This chain connects TRBV6-2 or TRBV6-3 to TRBJ2-5; no firm D call. The J call may be mistaken, given a closer DNA end match to TRBJ2-7. The germline gives CDR1 MNHEY, CDR2 SVGEGT. This CDR3 has 15 amino acids. The CDR3 DNA reads as TGTGCCAACAGTTACGAAAGGGATGTCTTCAACGAGCAGTACTTC. It is translated as CANSYERDVFNEQYF.

In the case of this clonotype: This may be a read error: a much more frequent sequence differs by one nucleotide. V usage is TRBV7-2 and J usage is TRBJ1-2; maybe TRBD1 (5 bases). The CDR3 is 14 amino acids. V was clipped by 7 bases and J by 5 bases, with 17 bases between them. Germline V gene sequence: CDR1 SGHTA, CDR2 FQGNSA. Here the CDR3 reads CASTIEGPIYGYTF. DNA of the CDR3: TGTGCCAGCACCATAGAGGGACCGATTTATGGCTACACCTTC. Using reference TRBV7-2 and TRBJ1-2 for the parts outside the CDR3, the full variable domain is GAGVSQSPSNKVTEKGKDVELRCDPISGHTALYWYRQSLGQGLEFLIYFQGNSAPDKSGLPSDRFSAERTGGSVSTLTIQRTQQEDSAVYLCASTIEGPIYGYTFGSGTRLTVV.

The DNA for the CDR3 is TGCAGCGCCGGGGCTGTACGACCCGAGGACCTTGGCTACACCTTC. Residues: CSAGAVRPEDLGYTF. The chain has TRBV29-1 and TRBJ1-2; tentative D call: TRBD1 (5 bases). CDR3 length: 15 amino acids. Trimming stripped 7 bases from V and 7 bases from J, with 25 bases between. The germline gives CDR1 SQVTM, CDR2 ANQGSEA.

This chain uses TRBV28 with TRBJ2-1; TRBD1 aligns across 9 bases. Per germline, CDR1 MDHEN and CDR2 SYDVKM. The CDR3 contains 16 residues. Losses at the gene ends were 6 bases for V and 6 bases for J; bases not matched to a gene: 12. CDR3 in DNA: TGTGCCAGCAGCTCCCCCCGGGACAGGGTCCCCAATGAGCAGTTCTTC. Protein sequence: CASSSPRDRVPNEQFF.

This chain joins TRBV3-1 and TRBJ2-1; D is unclear. The germline V gene has CDR1 LGHDT and CDR2 YNNKEL (reference sequence). Trimming removed 6 bases at V and 9 bases at J, with 18 bases between. CDR3 length equals 14 residues. This CDR3 is CASSMGGVGGEQFF. The CDR3 coding sequence is TGTGCCAGCAGTATGGGCGGAGTGGGTGGTGAGCAGTTCTTC.

The rearrangement links TRBV6-1 to TRBJ1-1; TRBD1 matches 7 bases. The CDR3 has 13 residues. V lost 1 base and J lost 8; bases outside the gene matches: 4. Looked up from germline, CDR1 is MNHNS and CDR2 is SASEGT. The CDR3 reads CASSEGDRVEAFF. CDR3 nucleotides: TGTGCCAGCAGTGAAGGGGACAGAGTAGAAGCTTTCTTT.

In this sample, this clonotype turned up once. The CDR3 region has the DNA TGCGCCAGCAGCCAATATCGGAACAGGATCTACGAGCAGTACTTC. This codes for CASSQYRNRIYEQYF. The gene calls are TRBV4-3 and TRBJ2-4; maybe TRBD1 (5 bases). The DNA end is more similar to TRBJ2-7, so the J call may be wrong. CDR1 LGHNA and CDR2 YSLEER come from the germline V gene. The CDR3 extends over 15 amino acids.

This clonotype was observed a handful of times. The V gene is TRBV5-5, the J gene TRBJ1-2; D is unclear. The CDR3 is 14 amino acids. The germline CDR1 and CDR2 sequences are SGHKS and YYEKEE (reference sequence). V lost 0 bases and J lost 2, with 8 bases in between. The CDR3 spells CASSLVGVNYGYTF. The CDR3 DNA reads TGTGCCAGCAGCTTGGTGGGAGTAAACTATGGCTACACCTTC.

The rearrangement uses TRBV20-1 and TRBJ2-1; 9 bases map to TRBD2. The DNA end is more similar to TRBJ2-7, so the J call may be wrong. This CDR3 comprises 15 residues. Germline CDR1 reads DFQATT; CDR2 reads SNEGSKA (reference sequence). The CDR3 nucleotides are TGCAGTGCTAGCCGCGGGGGGGCTTCCTACAATGAGCAGTACTTC. It codes for CSASRGGASYNEQYF.